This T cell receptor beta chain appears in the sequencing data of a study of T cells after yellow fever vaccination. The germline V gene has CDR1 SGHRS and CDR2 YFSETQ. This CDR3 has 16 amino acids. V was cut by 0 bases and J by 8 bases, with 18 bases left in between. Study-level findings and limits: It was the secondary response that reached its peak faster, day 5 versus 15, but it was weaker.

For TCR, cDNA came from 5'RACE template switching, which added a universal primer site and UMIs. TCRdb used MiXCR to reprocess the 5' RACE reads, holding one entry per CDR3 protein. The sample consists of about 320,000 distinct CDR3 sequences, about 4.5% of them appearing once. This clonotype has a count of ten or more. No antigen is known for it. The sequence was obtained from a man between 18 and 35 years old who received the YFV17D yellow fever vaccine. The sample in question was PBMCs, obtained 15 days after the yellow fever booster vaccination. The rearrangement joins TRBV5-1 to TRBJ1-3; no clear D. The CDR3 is CASSLGGFVPLDTIYF. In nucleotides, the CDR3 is TGCGCCAGCAGCTTGGGGGGATTCGTCCCGTTAGACACCATATATTTT.